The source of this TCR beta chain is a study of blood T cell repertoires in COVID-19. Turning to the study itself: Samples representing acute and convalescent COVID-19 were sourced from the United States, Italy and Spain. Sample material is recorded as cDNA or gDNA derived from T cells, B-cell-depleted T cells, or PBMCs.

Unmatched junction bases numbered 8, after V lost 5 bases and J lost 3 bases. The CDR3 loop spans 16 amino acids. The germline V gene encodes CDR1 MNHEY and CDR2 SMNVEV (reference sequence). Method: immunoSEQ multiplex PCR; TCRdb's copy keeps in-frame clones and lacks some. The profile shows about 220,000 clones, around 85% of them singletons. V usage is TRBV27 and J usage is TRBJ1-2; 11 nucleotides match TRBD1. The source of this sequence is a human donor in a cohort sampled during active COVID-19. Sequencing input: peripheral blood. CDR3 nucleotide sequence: TGTGCCAGCAGTGGGACAGGGGGTGTCAGGTACTATGGCTACACCTTC. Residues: CASSGTGGVRYYGYTF.